Below, one T cell receptor (beta chain) is given with its context. This sample was included in a study of blood T cell repertoires in COVID-19. Study processing details: Nucleated cell counts were estimated from reference gene primer amplification. TCRdb's copy holds only in-frame clones and misses some; the assay was immunoSEQ multiplex PCR. The DNA gave D and trimming, while V, J and clone size come from that table. The sample yields 35,000 to 40,000 clones, less than 90% seen once. Specimen: peripheral blood. The source of this sequence is a man in his 70s with acute or convalescent COVID-19.

The CDR3 DNA is TGTGCCAGCAGCCCTTCAGAGGGGGCTGAAGCTTTCTTT. Protein product: CASSPSEGAEAFF. The rearrangement links TRBV7-9 to TRBJ1-1; the D gene is possibly TRBD1 (6 bases). The germline V gene has CDR1 SEHNR and CDR2 FQNEAQ (reference sequence). The CDR3 totals 13 residues. V lost 5 bases, J lost 6 bases, and 13 bases lay in between.